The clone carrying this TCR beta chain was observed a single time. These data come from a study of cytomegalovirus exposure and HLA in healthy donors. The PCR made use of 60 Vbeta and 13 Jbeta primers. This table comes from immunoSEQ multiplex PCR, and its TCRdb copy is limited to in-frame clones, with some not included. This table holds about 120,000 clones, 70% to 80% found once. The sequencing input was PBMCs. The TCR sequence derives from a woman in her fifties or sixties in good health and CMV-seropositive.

DNA for the CDR3: TGCGCCAGCAGCTTGGCCCGGGGTAACTATGGCTACACCTTC. Its translation is CASSLARGNYGYTF. V is TRBV5-1 and J is TRBJ1-2; D is uncertain. V was cut by 0 bases and J by 1 base, with 7 bases left in between. The CDR3 covers 14 residues. Germline V gives CDR1 SGHRS, CDR2 YFSETQ.